This T cell receptor beta chain was retrieved from a study of blood T cells in healthy people across ages (dated by TCRdb to the mid-2010s). Study-level background: In model experiments, template switching captured roughly one uniquely barcoded TCR beta cDNA molecule for every two T cells. To track age-related changes in TCR beta repertoire diversity, the study relied on deep sequencing normalized with unique cDNA molecular identifiers. Donors were grouped into four age groups: young (average 16 years), middle-aged (roughly 40), aged (around 56) and long-lived (around 80). To avoid experimental bias, donors of different ages were distributed randomly across sequencing lanes. For two donors (one aged 18 to 30 and one aged 80 or older), the study analyzed two additional independent replicas of 1 million unique cDNA reads from the same blood draw. General study outcomes and caveats: Compared with the aged group, the long-lived group had more naive CD4+ T cells, fewer expanded clones and increased TCR diversity, suggesting age selection. Because profiling used bulk unsorted PBMCs, naive and antigen-experienced compartments could not be compared conclusively. As age increased, observed TCR beta diversity per million T cells dropped in a roughly linear way, and a significant reduction was already evident by age roughly 40. Because the CMV infection status of the donors was unknown, age-related changes in expanded clonotypes may potentially have been confounded. Estimates of total diversity based on one million sequenced T cells were considered lower bounds and underestimates. The percentage of naive T cells measured by flow cytometry correlated strongly with observed TCR beta diversity.

The roughly 39 donors, aged about 6 to 100 years, were systemically healthy Caucasian individuals from Russia. Each donor gave about 10 milliliters of peripheral blood, drawn into EDTA-treated Vacutainer tubes. Ficoll-Paque density-gradient centrifugation was used to isolate PBMCs, with at least 6 million obtained per sample. Total RNA, at least 6 micrograms per sample, was extracted from PBMCs with Trizol reagent. Naive CD45RAhigh/CD27high T cell percentages were measured by flow cytometry on a PBMC aliquot from every donor. Ends trimmed: V by 8 bases, J by 4 bases; bases unmatched to a gene: 2. From a lookup of the germline V gene, CDR1 and CDR2 are ENHRY and SYGVKD. Taken from cysteine to phenylalanine, the CDR3 has 13 residues. Only CDR3 DNA is held: 39 bases, read in frame from base 1. As for this clonotype: No cognate antigen has been identified for it. Base qualities are not at hand, and no much larger clone is one base apart.

The library relied on 5' RACE. TCRdb records Illumina HiSeq 2500 as the sequencer. A second about 6 to 11 cycle PCR used a sample-barcoded 5' primer and a J-beta primer mix. Each TCR beta cDNA molecule received a unique molecular identifier from a template-switch 5' adaptor carrying 12 random nucleotides. At least 3 million CDR3-containing paired-end reads were obtained from each sample. The Mint cDNA synthesis kit, primed by a TRBC-specific oligonucleotide, was used to synthesize first-strand cDNA from all RNA. Following uracil-DNA glycosylase treatment, all cDNA underwent a first 18-cycle PCR with the universal primers M1SS and BC2_uni_R. The authors processed their data as follows. For normalization, 1 million high-quality reads, each with a distinct molecular identifier, were randomly selected from each sample. Reads sharing molecular identifiers were discarded rather than binned into consensus sequences. MiTCR, with a Q25 quality threshold and the strictest error-elimination algorithm, was used for CDR3 identification, clonotype clustering and error correction. Lower-bound total TCR beta diversity was estimated with a nonparametric unseen species model using Euler transformation. The public reads were reanalyzed by TCRdb: fastp trimming at Q25, MiXCR alignment, in-frame beta chains only. Identical CDR3 proteins give one entry, which carries the most common genes and DNA. In this record, the V and J calls reflect TCRdb's handling and not the investigators' own analysis. Recorded for this sample are around 1.1 million distinct CDR3 sequences; under 40% of them occurred a single time. Around 14% of the sample comes from the top ten.

Specimen: blood. The V gene is TRBV10-3 and the J gene is TRBJ2-3; 11 nucleotides in the junction match TRBD2. This sequence was found in a man aged 18 to 35 in good health. The CDR3 protein is CAIGSGGADTQYF. The base sequence is TGTGCCATCGGTAGCGGGGGGGCAGATACGCAGTATTTT.